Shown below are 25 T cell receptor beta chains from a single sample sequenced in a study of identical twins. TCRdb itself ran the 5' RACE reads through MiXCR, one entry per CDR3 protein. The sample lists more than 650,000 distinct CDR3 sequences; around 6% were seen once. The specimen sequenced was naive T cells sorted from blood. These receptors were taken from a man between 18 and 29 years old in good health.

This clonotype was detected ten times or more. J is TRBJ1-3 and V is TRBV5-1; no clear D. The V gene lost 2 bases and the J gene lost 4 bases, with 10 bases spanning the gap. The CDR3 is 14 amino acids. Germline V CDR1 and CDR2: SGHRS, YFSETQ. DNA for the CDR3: TGCGCCAGCAGCTTTGAGAGAACGGGAAACACCATATATTTT. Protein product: CASSFERTGNTIYF.

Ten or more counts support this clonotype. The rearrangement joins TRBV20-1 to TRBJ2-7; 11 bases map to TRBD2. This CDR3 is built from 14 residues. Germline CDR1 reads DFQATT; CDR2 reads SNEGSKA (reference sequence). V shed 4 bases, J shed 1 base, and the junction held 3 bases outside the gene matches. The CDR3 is CSATGTSGSYEQYF. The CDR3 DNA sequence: TGCAGTGCTACCGGGACTAGCGGATCCTACGAGCAGTACTTC.

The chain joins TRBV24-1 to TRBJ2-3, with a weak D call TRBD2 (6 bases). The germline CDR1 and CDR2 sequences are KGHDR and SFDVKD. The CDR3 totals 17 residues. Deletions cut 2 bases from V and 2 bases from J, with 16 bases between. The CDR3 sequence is CATSDSIRLDLTDTQYF. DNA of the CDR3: TGTGCCACCAGTGATTCCATTAGACTAGATCTCACAGATACGCAGTATTTT.

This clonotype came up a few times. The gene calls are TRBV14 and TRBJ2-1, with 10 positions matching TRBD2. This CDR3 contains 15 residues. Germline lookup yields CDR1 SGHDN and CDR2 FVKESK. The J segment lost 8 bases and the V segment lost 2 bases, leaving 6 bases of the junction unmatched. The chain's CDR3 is CASSQPGLARDEQFF. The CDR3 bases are TGTGCCAGCAGCCAACCGGGACTAGCGAGGGATGAGCAGTTCTTC.

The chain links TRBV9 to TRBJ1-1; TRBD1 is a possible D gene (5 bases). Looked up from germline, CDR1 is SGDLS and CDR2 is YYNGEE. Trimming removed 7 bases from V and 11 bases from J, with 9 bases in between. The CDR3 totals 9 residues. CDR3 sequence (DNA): TGTGCCAGCGGGGGGGTTGCTTTCTTT. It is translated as CASGGVAFF.

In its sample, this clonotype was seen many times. This chain's CDR3 is CASSQYSGRSYNEQFF. CDR3 nucleotides: TGTGCCAGCAGCCAATACAGCGGGAGATCCTACAATGAGCAGTTCTTC. The chain combines TRBV4-2 with TRBJ2-1, with 8 nucleotides matching TRBD2. J was trimmed by 1 base and V by 2 bases; bases with no gene match: 4. Germline CDR1 LGHNA, CDR2 YNFKEQ. This CDR3 comprises 16 residues.

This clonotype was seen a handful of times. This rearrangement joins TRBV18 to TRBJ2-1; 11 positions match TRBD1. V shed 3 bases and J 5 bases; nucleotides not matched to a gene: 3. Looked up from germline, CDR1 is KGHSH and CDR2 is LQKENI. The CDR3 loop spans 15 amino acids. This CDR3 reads CASSPPGQGDNEQFF. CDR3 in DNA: TGTGCCAGCTCACCTCCGGGACAGGGGGACAATGAGCAGTTCTTC.

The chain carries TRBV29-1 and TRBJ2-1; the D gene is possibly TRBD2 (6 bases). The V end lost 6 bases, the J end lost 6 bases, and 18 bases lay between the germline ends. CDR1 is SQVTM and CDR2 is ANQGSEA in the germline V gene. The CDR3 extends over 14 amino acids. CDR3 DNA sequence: TGCAGCGTAGGGCGGGACTCCCGTGCCAATGAGCAGTTCTTC. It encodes CSVGRDSRANEQFF.

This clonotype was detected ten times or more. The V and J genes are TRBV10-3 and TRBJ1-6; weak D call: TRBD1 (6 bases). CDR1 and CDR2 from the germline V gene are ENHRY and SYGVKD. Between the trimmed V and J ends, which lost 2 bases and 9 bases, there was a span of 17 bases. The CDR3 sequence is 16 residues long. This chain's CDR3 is CAISEKRTGSGSPLHF. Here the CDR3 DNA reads TGTGCCATCAGTGAGAAAAGAACAGGGAGTGGTTCACCCCTCCACTTT.

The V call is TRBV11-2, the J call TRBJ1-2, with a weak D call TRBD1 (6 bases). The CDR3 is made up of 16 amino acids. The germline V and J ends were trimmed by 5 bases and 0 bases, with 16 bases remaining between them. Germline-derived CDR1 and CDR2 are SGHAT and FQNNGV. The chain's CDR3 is CASSPLTGIPNYGYTF. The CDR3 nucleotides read TGTGCCAGCAGCCCACTGACAGGCATCCCTAACTATGGCTACACCTTC.

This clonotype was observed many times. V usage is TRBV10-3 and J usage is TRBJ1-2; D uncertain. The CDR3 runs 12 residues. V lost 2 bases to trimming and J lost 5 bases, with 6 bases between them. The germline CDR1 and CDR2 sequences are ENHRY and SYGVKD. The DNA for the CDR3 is TGTGCCATCAGTGAGGACACATATGGCTACACCTTC. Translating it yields CAISEDTYGYTF.

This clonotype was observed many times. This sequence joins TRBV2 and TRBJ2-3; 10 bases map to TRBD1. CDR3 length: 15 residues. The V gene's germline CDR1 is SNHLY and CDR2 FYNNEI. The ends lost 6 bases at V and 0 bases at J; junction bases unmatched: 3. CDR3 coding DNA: TGTGCCAGCAGGGTGGGACAGGGGAGCACAGATACGCAGTATTTT. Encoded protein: CASRVGQGSTDTQYF. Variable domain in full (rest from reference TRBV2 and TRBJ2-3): EPEVTQTPSHQVTQMGQEVILRCVPISNHLYFYWYRQILGQKVEFLVSFYNNEISEKSEIFDDQFSVERPDGSNFTLKIRSTKLEDSAMYFCASRVGQGSTDTQYFGPGTRLTVL.

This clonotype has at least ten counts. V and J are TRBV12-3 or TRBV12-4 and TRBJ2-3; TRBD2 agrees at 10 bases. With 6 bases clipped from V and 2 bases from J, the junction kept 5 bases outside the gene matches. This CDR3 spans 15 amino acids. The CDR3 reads CASRRTSGITDTQYF. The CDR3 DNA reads TGTGCCAGCAGACGTACTAGCGGGATCACAGATACGCAGTATTTT.

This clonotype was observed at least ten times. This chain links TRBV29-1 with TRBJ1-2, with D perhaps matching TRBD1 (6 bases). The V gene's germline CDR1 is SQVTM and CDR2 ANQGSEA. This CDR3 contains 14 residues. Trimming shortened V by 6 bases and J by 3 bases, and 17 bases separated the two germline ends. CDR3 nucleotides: TGCAGCGTAGCCGATACCGGGACACACTATGGCTACACCTTC. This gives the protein CSVADTGTHYGYTF.

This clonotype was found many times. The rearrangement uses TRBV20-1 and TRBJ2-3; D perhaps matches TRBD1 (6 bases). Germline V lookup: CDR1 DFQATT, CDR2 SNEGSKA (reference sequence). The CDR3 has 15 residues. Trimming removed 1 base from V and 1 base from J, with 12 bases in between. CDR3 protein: CSARVLEGGTDTQYF. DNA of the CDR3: TGCAGTGCTAGAGTGTTAGAGGGGGGCACAGATACGCAGTATTTT.

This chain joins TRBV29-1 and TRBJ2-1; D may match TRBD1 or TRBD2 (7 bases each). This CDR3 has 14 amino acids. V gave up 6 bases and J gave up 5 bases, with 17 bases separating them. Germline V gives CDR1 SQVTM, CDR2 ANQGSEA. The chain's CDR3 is CSVQGGGPHNEQFF. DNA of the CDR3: TGCAGCGTGCAGGGGGGAGGGCCCCACAATGAGCAGTTCTTC.

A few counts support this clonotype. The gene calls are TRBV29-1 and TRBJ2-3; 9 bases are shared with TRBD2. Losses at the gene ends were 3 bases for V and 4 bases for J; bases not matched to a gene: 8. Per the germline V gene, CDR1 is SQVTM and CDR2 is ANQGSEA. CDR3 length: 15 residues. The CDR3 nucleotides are TGCAGCGTTGACCTGGGCGGGAGGGCCGCAGATACGCAGTATTTT. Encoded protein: CSVDLGGRAADTQYF.

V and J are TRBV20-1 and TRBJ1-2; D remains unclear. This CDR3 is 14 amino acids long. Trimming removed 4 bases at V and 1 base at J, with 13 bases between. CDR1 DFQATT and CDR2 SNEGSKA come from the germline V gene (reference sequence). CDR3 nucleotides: TGCAGTGCTATAGGGCCGGGGAATAACTATGGCTACACCTTC. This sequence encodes CSAIGPGNNYGYTF.

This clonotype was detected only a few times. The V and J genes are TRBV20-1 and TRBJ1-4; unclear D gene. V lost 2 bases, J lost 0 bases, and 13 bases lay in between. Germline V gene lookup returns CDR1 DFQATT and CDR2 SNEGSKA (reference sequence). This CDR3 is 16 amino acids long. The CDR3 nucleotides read TGCAGTGCTAGAACCGGGCTCGGAGCAACTAATGAAAAACTGTTTTTT. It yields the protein CSARTGLGATNEKLFF.

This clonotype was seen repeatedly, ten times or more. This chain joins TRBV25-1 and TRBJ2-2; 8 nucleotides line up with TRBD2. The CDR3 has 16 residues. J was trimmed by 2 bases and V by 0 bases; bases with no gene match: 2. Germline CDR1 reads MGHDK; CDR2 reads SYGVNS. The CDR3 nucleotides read TGTGCCAGCAGTGAATACGGGAGGGCCAACACCGGGGAGCTGTTTTTT. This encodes CASSEYGRANTGELFF.

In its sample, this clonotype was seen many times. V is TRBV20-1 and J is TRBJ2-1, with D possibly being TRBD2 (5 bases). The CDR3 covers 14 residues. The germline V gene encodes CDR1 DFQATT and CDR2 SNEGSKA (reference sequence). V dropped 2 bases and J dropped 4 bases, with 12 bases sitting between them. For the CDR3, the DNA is TGCAGTGCTAGAACCGGGATCCTTTACAATGAGCAGTTCTTC. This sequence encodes CSARTGILYNEQFF.

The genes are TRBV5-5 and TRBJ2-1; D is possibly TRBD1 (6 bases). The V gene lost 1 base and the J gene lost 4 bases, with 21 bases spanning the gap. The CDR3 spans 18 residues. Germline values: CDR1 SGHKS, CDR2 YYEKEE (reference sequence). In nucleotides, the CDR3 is TGTGCCAGCAGCTTGACGTACGAAACAGGGTTTCGTTACAATGAGCAGTTCTTC. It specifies CASSLTYETGFRYNEQFF.

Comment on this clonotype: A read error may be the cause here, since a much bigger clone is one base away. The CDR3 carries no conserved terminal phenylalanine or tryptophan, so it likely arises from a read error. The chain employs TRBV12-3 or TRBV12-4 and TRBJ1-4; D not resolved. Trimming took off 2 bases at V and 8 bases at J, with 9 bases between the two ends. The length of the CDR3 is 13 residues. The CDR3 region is CASSLSDKEKLFC. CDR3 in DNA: TGTGCCAGCAGTTTAAGCGACAAGGAAAAACTGTTTTGT.

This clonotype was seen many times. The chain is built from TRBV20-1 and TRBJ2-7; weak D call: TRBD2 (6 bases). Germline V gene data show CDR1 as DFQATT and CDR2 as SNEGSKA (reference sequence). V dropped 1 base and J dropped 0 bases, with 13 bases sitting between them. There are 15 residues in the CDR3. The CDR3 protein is CSARGEAGSSYEQYF. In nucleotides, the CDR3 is TGCAGTGCTAGAGGGGAGGCAGGGAGCTCCTACGAGCAGTACTTC.

The CDR3 protein is CASSSPGQGRTEAFF. In DNA form, the CDR3 reads TGTGCCAGCAGCTCTCCGGGACAGGGGCGTACTGAAGCTTTCTTT. The chain recombines TRBV12-3 or TRBV12-4 with TRBJ1-1; 10 nucleotides agree with TRBD1. The CDR3 contains 15 residues. Trimming cost V 6 bases and J 5 bases; bases outside gene matches: 9.